This T cell receptor beta chain was profiled in a study of cytomegalovirus exposure and HLA in healthy donors. Overall study findings and caveats: Reported results showed that the classifier diagnosed cytomegalovirus status with high specificity and sensitivity. The study assumed roughly uniform donor sequencing depth for presence/absence analyses. Highest at DRB1 and lowest at HLA-C, TCR association rates differed among HLA loci in a later analysis. Associated with cytomegalovirus, according to the listing, were some 150 TCR beta chains.

60 Vbeta and 13 Jbeta primers were used in PCR. Clones were read by immunoSEQ multiplex PCR, and TCRdb kept only the in-frame ones, dropping some. This sample carries 130,000 to 150,000 clones, approximately 79% of them seen once, and the ten largest clones take 8.8%. As regards this clone: The target antigen is unknown.

V was clipped by 2 bases and J by 1 base, with 13 bases between them. Germline CDR1 SGHTA, CDR2 FQGNSA. The CDR3 has 16 amino acids. The rearrangement uses TRBV7-2 and TRBJ2-3; D is uncertain. This receptor was obtained from a woman between 45 and 60 years old in good health and CMV-seropositive. The sample was PBMCs. This chain's CDR3 is CASSLTVSPRTDTQYF. The CDR3 DNA is TGTGCCAGCAGCTTAACGGTTAGTCCCCGCACAGATACGCAGTATTTT.